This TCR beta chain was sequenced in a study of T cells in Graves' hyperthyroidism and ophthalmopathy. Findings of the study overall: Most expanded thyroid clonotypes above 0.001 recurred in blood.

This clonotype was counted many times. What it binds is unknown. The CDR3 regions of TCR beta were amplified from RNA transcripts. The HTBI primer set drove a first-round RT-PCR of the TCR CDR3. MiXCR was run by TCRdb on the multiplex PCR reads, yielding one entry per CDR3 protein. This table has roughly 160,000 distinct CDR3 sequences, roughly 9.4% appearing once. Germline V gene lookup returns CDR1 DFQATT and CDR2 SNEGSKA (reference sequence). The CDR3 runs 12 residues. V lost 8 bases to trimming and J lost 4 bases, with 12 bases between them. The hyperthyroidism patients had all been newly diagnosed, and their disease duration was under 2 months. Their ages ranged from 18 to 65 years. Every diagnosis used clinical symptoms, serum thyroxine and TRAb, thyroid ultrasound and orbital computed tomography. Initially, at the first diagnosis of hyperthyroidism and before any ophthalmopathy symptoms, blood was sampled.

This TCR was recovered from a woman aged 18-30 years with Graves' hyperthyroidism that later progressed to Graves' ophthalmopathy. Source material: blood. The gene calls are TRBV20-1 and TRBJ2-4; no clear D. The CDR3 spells CSPLDGKNIQYF. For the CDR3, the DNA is TGCAGTCCACTTGACGGGAAAAACATTCAGTACTTC.